These T cell receptor beta chains were read from a single sample in a study of type 1 and type 2 diabetes patients. TCRdb redid the calling of the multiplex PCR reads with MiXCR, one entry per CDR3 protein. The sample records about 250,000 distinct CDR3 sequences, around 50% being singletons. Source material: peripheral blood mononuclear cells (PBMCs). The receptors come from a man aged 18 to 29 with type 2 diabetes. Both conserved end residues are part of each CDR3. D genes are given only for firm matches. Size is omitted from some rows. Given values are once, few, many or a class for expanded clones.

clone_size	d_call	v_call	j_call	cdr3_aa	cdr3_nt
-	-	TRBV7-6	TRBJ1-2	CASSHGRLNGYTF	TGTGCCAGCAGCCATGGCCGACTGAATGGCTACACCTTC
-	TRBD2	TRBV19	TRBJ2-1	CASRTSGPNNEQFF	TGTGCCAGTAGGACTAGCGGGCCCAACAATGAGCAGTTCTTC
few	-	TRBV19	TRBJ2-7	CARQGVYEQYF	TGTGCCAGACAGGGCGTCTACGAGCAGTACTTC
-	-	TRBV7-9	TRBJ2-2	CASGLVYGTGELFF	TGTGCTAGTGGTTTGGTCTATGGAACCGGGGAGCTGTTTTTT
-	-	TRBV28	TRBJ1-6	CASRSGQNSPLHF	TGTGCCAGCAGATCGGGACAAAATTCACCCCTCCACTTT
-	-	TRBV27	TRBJ2-1	CASSSRGPNEQFF	TGTGCCAGCAGTAGCCGGGGTCCCAATGAGCAGTTCTTC
-	-	TRBV20-1	TRBJ2-1	CSANDDEQFF	TGCAGTGCAAACGATGATGAGCAGTTCTTC
-	-	TRBV19	TRBJ1-4	CASNKDRWATNEKLFF	TGTGCCAGTAATAAAGACCGATGGGCAACTAATGAAAAACTGTTTTTT
-	TRBD1	TRBV6-5	TRBJ2-1	CASRADRAVNNEQFF	TGTGCCAGCAGAGCCGACAGGGCCGTAAACAATGAGCAGTTCTTC
-	-	TRBV6-5	TRBJ2-2	CASSYSLRQGELFF	TGTGCCAGCAGTTACTCCCTACGTCAAGGGGAGCTGTTTTTT
-	-	TRBV19	TRBJ1-5	CASSRASCQPQHF	TGTGCCAGTAGCCGTGCTTCATGTCAGCCCCAGCATTTT
-	-	TRBV19	TRBJ1-1	CASSIDSYTEAFF	TGTGCCAGTAGTATCGATAGTTACACTGAAGCTTTCTTT
-	-	TRBV20-1	TRBJ2-1	CSAREMELGEYNEQFF	TGCAGTGCTAGAGAGATGGAACTCGGGGAGTACAATGAGCAGTTCTTC
few	TRBD1	TRBV6-5	TRBJ1-2	CASSGEQGAWGYGYTF	TGTGCCAGCAGTGGTGAACAGGGGGCCTGGGGCTATGGCTACACCTTC
-	TRBD1	TRBV11-3	TRBJ2-7	CASSSIGSGTGFYEQYF	TGTGCCAGCAGTTCTATCGGCTCCGGGACAGGATTTTACGAGCAGTACTTC
few	-	TRBV19	TRBJ2-1	CASSMGGWRLTDASSYNEQFF	TGTGCCAGTAGTATGGGAGGTTGGCGCCTTACCGATGCAAGCTCCTACAATGAGCAGTTCTTC
-	-	TRBV5-1	TRBJ1-6	CASSLEFVDSPLHF	TGCGCCAGCAGCTTGGAGTTTGTGGATTCACCCCTCCACTTT
-	TRBD2	TRBV28	TRBJ2-1	CASSWAGGYNEQFF	TGTGCCAGCTCCTGGGCGGGGGGGTACAATGAGCAGTTCTTC
-	-	TRBV4-1	TRBJ1-5	CASSQLGLLGPQHF	TGCGCCAGCAGCCAACTGGGACTACTGGGGCCCCAGCATTTT
-	-	TRBV4-2	TRBJ1-2	CASSQVGDGYTF	TGTGCCAGCAGCCAAGTGGGGGATGGCTACACCTTC
-	-	TRBV20-1	TRBJ1-2	CSAPGTVTNYGYTF	TGCAGTGCTCCCGGGACGGTGACTAACTATGGCTACACCTTC
-	-	TRBV6-5	TRBJ1-2	CASSQIGANYGYTF	TGTGCCAGCAGTCAGATCGGGGCTAACTATGGCTACACCTTC
few	-	TRBV12-3/TRBV12-4	TRBJ2-1	CASSLKSWGDEQFF	TGTGCCAGCAGTTTAAAGTCTTGGGGCGATGAGCAGTTCTTC
-	TRBD1	TRBV19	TRBJ2-7	CASRKTGDVYEQYF	TGTGCCAGTAGAAAGACAGGGGATGTCTACGAGCAGTACTTC
-	-	TRBV19	TRBJ2-3	CASRRGMADTQYF	TGTGCCAGCCGTCGGGGGATGGCAGATACGCAGTATTTT
many	-	TRBV25-1	TRBJ2-2	CASSRGSNTGELFF	TGTGCCAGCAGTAGGGGGTCGAACACCGGGGAGCTGTTTTTT
-	-	TRBV28	TRBJ1-1	CASSLLRGLMNTEAFF	TGTGCCAGCAGTTTATTGCGGGGCCTAATGAACACTGAAGCTTTCTTT
once	TRBD2	TRBV7-2	TRBJ2-5	CAWSENGLAGETQYF	TGTGCCTGGAGTGAAAATGGACTAGCCGGAGAGACCCAGTACTTC
-	-	TRBV19	TRBJ1-5	CASSIDSIWGQPQHF	TGTGCCAGTAGTATAGACAGTATTTGGGGCCAGCCCCAGCATTTT